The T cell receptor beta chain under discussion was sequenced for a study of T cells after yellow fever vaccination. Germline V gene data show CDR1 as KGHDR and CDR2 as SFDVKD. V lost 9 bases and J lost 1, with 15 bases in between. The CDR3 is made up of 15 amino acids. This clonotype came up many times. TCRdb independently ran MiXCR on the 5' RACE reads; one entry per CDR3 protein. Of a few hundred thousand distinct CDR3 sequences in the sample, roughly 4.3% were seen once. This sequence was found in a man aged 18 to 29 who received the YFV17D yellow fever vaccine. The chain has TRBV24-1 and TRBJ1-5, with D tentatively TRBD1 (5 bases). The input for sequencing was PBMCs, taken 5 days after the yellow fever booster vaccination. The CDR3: CATRGGGRSNQPQHF. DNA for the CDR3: TGTGCCACCCGGGGGGGGGGACGGAGCAATCAGCCCCAGCATTTT.